This T cell receptor (beta chain) was documented in a study of shared clonotypes between healthy human individuals. Overall study context: Per donor, CD8 memory used one plate, CD8 naive used two, CD4 memory used three and CD4 naive used three.

Every one of the donors was a Caucasian adult that lived in Nashville, Tennessee. This clone was found a few times. Its cognate antigen is unknown. The CDR3 covers 14 residues. V was shortened by 4 bases and J by 6 bases, with 15 bases between the two germline ends. Germline CDR1 is LNHDA and CDR2 is SQIVND (reference sequence). General study results and limits: In general, naive subsets displayed greater estimated richness than memory subsets did.

The protocol was immunoSEQ multiplex PCR, while the TCRdb copy is restricted to in-frame clones and leaves out a portion. The sample has over 850,000 clones, approximately 80% seen once. The specimen sequenced was memory CD4+ T cells from PBMCs. Specified subset: CD45RA-negative fraction. This rearrangement joins TRBV19 to TRBJ1-1; D is perhaps TRBD1 (5 bases). The sequence was obtained from a man younger than 35 in good health. Some clones in this sample may be carry-over from other donors' samples. The CDR3 reads CASSKEGVRAEAFF. In nucleotides, the CDR3 is TGTGCCAGTAGTAAGGAAGGGGTAAGGGCTGAAGCTTTCTTT.